This entry lists 19 T cell receptor beta chains sequenced from one sample in a study of early T cells in non-severe SARS-CoV-2 infection. In TCRdb, the 5' RACE reads were re-called with MiXCR into one record per CDR3 protein. The table includes roughly 34,000 distinct CDR3 sequences, less than 7.5% detected once. This material consisted of whole blood, taken at baseline. The source is an adult who was a healthcare worker with PCR-confirmed SARS-CoV-2 infection or an uninfected control (not recorded which).

The J gene is TRBJ2-1, the V gene TRBV6-5; the D is unclear. The germline V gene has CDR1 MNHEY and CDR2 SVGAGI. The CDR3 contains 14 residues. With 6 bases removed from V and 2 bases from J, the gap between germline ends came to 11 bases. In nucleotides, the CDR3 is TGTGCCAGCAGCAGACCCGGAACCTACAATGAGCAGTTCTTC. Translating gives CASSRPGTYNEQFF.

V usage is TRBV30 and J usage is TRBJ2-1; 7 bases map to TRBD1. CDR3 size: 14 residues. V gave up 4 bases and J gave up 5 bases; unmatched junction bases: 8. CDR1 is GTSNPN, CDR2 SVGIG, per germline (reference sequence). This chain's CDR3 is CAWMNRGLHNEQFF. The CDR3, as DNA: TGTGCCTGGATGAACAGGGGTCTGCACAATGAGCAGTTCTTC.

This clonotype was detected ten times or more. The chain links TRBV4-1 to TRBJ1-5; possibly TRBD1 for D (5 bases). The CDR3 has 15 amino acids. Germline V lookup: CDR1 MGHRA, CDR2 YSYEKL. Trimming took 1 base from V and 7 from J, leaving 14 bases between them. CDR3 in amino acids: CASSQVYGGYQPQHF. In DNA form, the CDR3 reads TGCGCCAGCAGCCAAGTTTATGGGGGTTACCAGCCCCAGCATTTT.

V is TRBV5-6 and J is TRBJ2-4; D may be TRBD1 (5 bases). Germline loops: CDR1 SGHDT, CDR2 YYEEEE. The V end lost 0 bases, the J end lost 8 bases, and 12 bases lay between the germline ends. The CDR3 is 14 amino acids. CDR3 nucleotide sequence: TGTGCCAGCAGCTTGGGACCAGTCAGGGACATTCAGTACTTC. Residues: CASSLGPVRDIQYF.

The chain links TRBV11-2 to TRBJ2-3; TRBD2 agrees at 8 bases. The CDR3 extends over 16 amino acids. After removal of 5 bases from V and 3 bases from J, the junction contained 10 bases not matched to a gene. Germline CDR1 SGHAT, CDR2 FQNNGV. The CDR3 region is CASSLIAGRGTDTQYF. In nucleotides, the CDR3 is TGTGCCAGCAGCCTTATAGCGGGAAGGGGAACAGATACGCAGTATTTT.

The sample holds many counts of this clonotype. The chain joins TRBV7-2 to TRBJ2-2, with D possibly TRBD1 on 6 matching bases. This CDR3 has 16 residues. The V gene lost 1 base and the J gene lost 4 bases, with 13 bases spanning the gap. The germline CDR1 and CDR2 sequences are SGHTA and FQGNSA. Here the CDR3 reads CASSLEPQGGTGELFF. The CDR3 coding sequence is TGTGCCAGCAGCTTAGAACCACAGGGTGGCACCGGGGAGCTGTTTTTT. The full variable domain, rest sourced from reference TRBV7-2 and TRBJ2-2, is GAGVSQSPSNKVTEKGKDVELRCDPISGHTALYWYRQSLGQGLEFLIYFQGNSAPDKSGLPSDRFSAERTGGSVSTLTIQRTQQEDSAVYLCASSLEPQGGTGELFFGEGSRLTVL.

This clonotype was counted ten times or more. The J gene is TRBJ2-3, the V gene TRBV7-8; tentatively, D is TRBD1 or TRBD2 (5 bases each). CDR1 and CDR2 from the germline V gene are SGHVS and FQNEAQ. The V and J ends lost 0 bases and 2 bases respectively, with 18 bases between them. This CDR3 is 18 amino acids long. The CDR3 is CASSLASRKRGLTDTQYF. For the CDR3, the DNA is TGTGCCAGCAGCTTAGCGAGTCGAAAGAGGGGCCTCACAGATACGCAGTATTTT.

This clonotype has at least ten counts. The rearrangement joins TRBV27 to TRBJ2-2; 7 bases are shared with TRBD2. The CDR3 covers 17 residues. The V gene's germline CDR1 is MNHEY and CDR2 SMNVEV (reference sequence). Trimming cost V 2 bases and J 6 bases; bases outside gene matches: 12. The CDR3 loop reads CASSLGVGRERPGELFF. The CDR3 bases are TGTGCCAGCAGTTTAGGAGTGGGGCGGGAGCGGCCCGGGGAGCTGTTTTTT.

This clonotype was counted only a few times. CDR3 protein: CSAREASSGANVLTF. As DNA, the CDR3 is TGCAGTGCTAGAGAGGCCTCATCTGGGGCCAACGTCCTGACTTTC. The chain employs TRBV20-1 and TRBJ2-6; no clear D. V dropped 0 bases and J dropped 1 base, with 7 bases sitting between them. This CDR3 comprises 15 residues. CDR1 is DFQATT and CDR2 is SNEGSKA in the germline V gene (reference sequence).

Ten or more counts support this clonotype. The CDR3 DNA is TGTGCCAGCAGTCTAAGACAGAACACTGAAGCTTTCTTT. Translated: CASSLRQNTEAFF. The V call is TRBV6-5, the J call TRBJ1-1; D uncertain. The length of the CDR3 is 13 residues. V gave up 5 bases and J gave up 1 base, with 8 bases separating them. Germline loops: CDR1 MNHEY, CDR2 SVGAGI.

The table lists this clonotype with many counts. CDR3 bases: TGCAGCGTTGAGGATTACGGGGCAGGGGAGCTGTTTTTT. Its protein product is CSVEDYGAGELFF. The J gene is TRBJ2-2, the V gene TRBV29-1; D assignment may be TRBD1 or TRBD2 (5 bases each). V was shortened by 3 bases and J by 8 bases, with 13 bases between the two germline ends. The length of the CDR3 is 13 residues. Germline V gene lookup returns CDR1 SQVTM and CDR2 ANQGSEA.

This sequence joins TRBV11-2 and TRBJ2-7; 8 bases map to TRBD2. Germline CDR1 SGHAT, CDR2 FQNNGV. V was clipped by 0 bases and J by 2 bases; unmatched bases: 3. The CDR3 loop spans 15 amino acids. This CDR3 is CASSLDTSGTYEQYF. Here the CDR3 DNA reads TGTGCCAGCAGCTTAGACACTAGCGGAACCTACGAGCAGTACTTC. The full variable domain, completed using reference TRBV11-2 and TRBJ2-7, is EAGVAQSPRYKIIEKRQSVAFWCNPISGHATLYWYQQILGQGPKLLIQFQNNGVVDDSQLPKDRFSAERLKGVDSTLKIQPAKLEDSAVYLCASSLDTSGTYEQYFGPGTRLTVT.

Of note for this clonotype: Given a much more abundant clone one base away, this may be a read error. The chain joins TRBV7-9 to TRBJ2-7; tentative D call: TRBD2 (6 bases). CDR3 length equals 12 residues. Germline V CDR1 and CDR2: SEHNR, FQNEAQ (reference sequence). CDR3 DNA sequence: TGTGCCGGCAGCTTATGGGGGGTTGAGCAGTACTTC. As protein: CAGSLWGVEQYF.

This chain links TRBV20-1 with TRBJ2-2, with a weak D call TRBD1 (6 bases). This CDR3 has 14 residues. Germline CDR1 DFQATT, CDR2 SNEGSKA (reference sequence). V lost 3 bases to trimming and J lost 4 bases, with 12 bases between them. CDR3 DNA: TGCAGTGCTAGGTCAGGGGTCCGCACCGGGGAGCTGTTTTTT. As protein: CSARSGVRTGELFF.

This clonotype was detected a few times. V is TRBV7-2 and J is TRBJ2-7, with D uncertain. Germline V lookup: CDR1 SGHTA, CDR2 FQGNSA. V dropped 3 bases and J dropped 7 bases, with 10 bases sitting between them. This CDR3 spans 12 amino acids. CDR3 protein: CASSFSIREQYF. The DNA for the CDR3 is TGTGCCAGCAGCTTCAGTATTAGGGAGCAGTACTTC. Filled out from reference TRBV7-2 and TRBJ2-7, the complete variable domain reads GAGVSQSPSNKVTEKGKDVELRCDPISGHTALYWYRQSLGQGLEFLIYFQGNSAPDKSGLPSDRFSAERTGGSVSTLTIQRTQQEDSAVYLCASSFSIREQYFGPGTRLTVT.

The chain couples TRBV24-1 to TRBJ2-5; D unclear. Trimming took off 6 bases at V and 0 bases at J, with 13 bases between the two ends. Germline V lookup: CDR1 KGHDR, CDR2 SFDVKD. There are 15 residues in the CDR3. CDR3 coding DNA: TGTGCCACCAGTCGGCAATCTGGGTACCAAGAGACCCAGTACTTC. Protein product: CATSRQSGYQETQYF.

V usage is TRBV7-6 and J usage is TRBJ1-1; no reliable D call. This CDR3 is 13 amino acids long. V lost 1 base, J lost 1 base, and 4 bases lay in between. From germline, CDR1 is SGHVS and CDR2 FNYEAQ. The CDR3 region is CASSLGQNTEAFF. DNA of the CDR3: TGTGCCAGCAGCTTAGGGCAGAACACTGAAGCTTTCTTT. Filled out from reference TRBV7-6 and TRBJ1-1, the complete variable domain reads GAGVSQSPRYKVTKRGQDVALRCDPISGHVSLYWYRQALGQGPEFLTYFNYEAQQDKSGLPNDRFSAERPEGSISTLTIQRTEQRDSAMYRCASSLGQNTEAFFGQGTRLTVV.

This clonotype was found a few times. The rearrangement joins TRBV5-6 to TRBJ1-3; 8 nucleotides align to TRBD1. Germline V gene lookup returns CDR1 SGHDT and CDR2 YYEEEE. This CDR3 region has 15 residues. J gave up 3 bases and V 1 base, and 3 bases lay outside the gene matches. CDR3 sequence (DNA): TGTGCCAGCAGCTTGCAGGGGGCCTATGGAAACACCATATATTTT. Amino acid sequence: CASSLQGAYGNTIYF.

The rearrangement links TRBV6-5 to TRBJ2-5; the match to TRBD1 covers 7 bases. Germline lookup yields CDR1 MNHEY and CDR2 SVGAGI. With 2 bases clipped from V and 2 bases from J, the junction kept 5 bases outside the gene matches. The CDR3 covers 15 residues. The CDR3 region is CASSYTVTGQETQYF. In DNA, the CDR3 is TGTGCCAGCAGTTACACCGTGACAGGGCAAGAGACCCAGTACTTC.